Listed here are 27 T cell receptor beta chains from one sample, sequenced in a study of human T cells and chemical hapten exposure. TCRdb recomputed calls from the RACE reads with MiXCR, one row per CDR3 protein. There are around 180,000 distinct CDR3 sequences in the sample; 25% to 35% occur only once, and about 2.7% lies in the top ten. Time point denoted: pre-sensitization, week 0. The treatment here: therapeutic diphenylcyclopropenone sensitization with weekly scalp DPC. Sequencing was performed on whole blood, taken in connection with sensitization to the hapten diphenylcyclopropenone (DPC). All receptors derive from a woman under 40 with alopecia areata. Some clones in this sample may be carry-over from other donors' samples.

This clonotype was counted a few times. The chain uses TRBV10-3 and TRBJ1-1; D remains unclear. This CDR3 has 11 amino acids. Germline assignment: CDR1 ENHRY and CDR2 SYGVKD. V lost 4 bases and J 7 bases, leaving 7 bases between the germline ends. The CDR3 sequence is CAISGEGEAFF. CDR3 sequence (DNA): TGTGCCATCAGTGGGGAGGGTGAAGCTTTCTTT.

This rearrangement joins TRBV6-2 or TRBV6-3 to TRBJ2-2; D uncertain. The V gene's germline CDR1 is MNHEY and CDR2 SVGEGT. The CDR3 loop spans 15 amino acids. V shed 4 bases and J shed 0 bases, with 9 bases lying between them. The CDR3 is CASSFGPANTGELFF. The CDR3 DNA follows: TGTGCCAGCAGTTTCGGCCCCGCGAACACCGGGGAGCTGTTTTTT.

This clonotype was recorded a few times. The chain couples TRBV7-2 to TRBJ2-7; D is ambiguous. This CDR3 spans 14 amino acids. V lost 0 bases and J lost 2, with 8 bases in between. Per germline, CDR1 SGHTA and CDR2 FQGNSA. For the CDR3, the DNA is TGTGCCAGCAGCTTAGCCGCAGGAGCCTACGAGCAGTACTTC. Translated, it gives CASSLAAGAYEQYF.

Here the CDR3 DNA reads TGTGCCAGCAGTTACGTAGGGACAGGGCCCTACGAGCAGTACTTC. Protein sequence: CASSYVGTGPYEQYF. The chain combines TRBV6-6 with TRBJ2-7; 9 bases fit TRBD1. Per the germline V gene, CDR1 is MNHNY and CDR2 is SVGAGI (reference sequence). V lost 2 bases, J lost 2 bases, and 4 bases stayed unmatched. The CDR3 spans 15 residues.

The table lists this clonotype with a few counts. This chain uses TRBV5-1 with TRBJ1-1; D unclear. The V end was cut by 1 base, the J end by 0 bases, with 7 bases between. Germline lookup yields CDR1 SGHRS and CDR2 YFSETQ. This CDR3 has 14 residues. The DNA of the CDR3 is TGCGCCAGCAGCTTGCGTAGCATGAACACTGAAGCTTTCTTT. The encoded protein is CASSLRSMNTEAFF.

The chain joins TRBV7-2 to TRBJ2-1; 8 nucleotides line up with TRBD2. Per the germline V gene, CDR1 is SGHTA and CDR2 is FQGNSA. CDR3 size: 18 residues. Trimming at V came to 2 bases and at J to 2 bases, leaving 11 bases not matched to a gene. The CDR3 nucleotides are TGTGCCAGCAGCTTACCTCTGCGGTCAGCGGGGGCCTACAATGAGCAGTTCTTC. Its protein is CASSLPLRSAGAYNEQFF.

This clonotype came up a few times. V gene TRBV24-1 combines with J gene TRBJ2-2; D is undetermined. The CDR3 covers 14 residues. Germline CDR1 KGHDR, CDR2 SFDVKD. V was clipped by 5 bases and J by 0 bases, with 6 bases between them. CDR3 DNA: TGTGCCACCAGTGGGTGGGCGAACACCGGGGAGCTGTTTTTT. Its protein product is CATSGWANTGELFF.

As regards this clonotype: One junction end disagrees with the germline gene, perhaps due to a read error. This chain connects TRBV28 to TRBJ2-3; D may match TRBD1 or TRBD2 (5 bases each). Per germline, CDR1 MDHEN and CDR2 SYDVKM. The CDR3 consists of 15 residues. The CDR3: CASSFGASSTDTRYF. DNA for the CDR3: TGTGCCAGCAGTTTTGGGGCTAGCAGCACAGATACGCGGTATTTT.

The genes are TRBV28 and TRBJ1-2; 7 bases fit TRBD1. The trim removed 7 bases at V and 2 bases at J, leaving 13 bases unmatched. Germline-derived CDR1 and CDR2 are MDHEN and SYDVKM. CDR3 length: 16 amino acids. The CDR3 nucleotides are TGTGCCAGCACAATCGGGACAGCTCATTCGAACTATGGCTACACCTTC. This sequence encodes CASTIGTAHSNYGYTF.

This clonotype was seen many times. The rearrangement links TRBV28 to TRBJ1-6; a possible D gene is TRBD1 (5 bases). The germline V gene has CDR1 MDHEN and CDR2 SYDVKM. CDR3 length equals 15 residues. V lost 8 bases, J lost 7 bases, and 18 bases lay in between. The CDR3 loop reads CASASGDRLNSPLHF. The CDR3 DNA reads TGTGCCAGCGCATCGGGTGACAGACTAAATTCACCCCTCCACTTT.

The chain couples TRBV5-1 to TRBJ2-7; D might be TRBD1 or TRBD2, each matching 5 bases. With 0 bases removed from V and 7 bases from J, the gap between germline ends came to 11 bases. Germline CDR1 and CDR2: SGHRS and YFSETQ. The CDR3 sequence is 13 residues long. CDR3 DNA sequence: TGCGCCAGCAGCTTGGTGGGGGTGCAGGAGCAGTACTTC. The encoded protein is CASSLVGVQEQYF.

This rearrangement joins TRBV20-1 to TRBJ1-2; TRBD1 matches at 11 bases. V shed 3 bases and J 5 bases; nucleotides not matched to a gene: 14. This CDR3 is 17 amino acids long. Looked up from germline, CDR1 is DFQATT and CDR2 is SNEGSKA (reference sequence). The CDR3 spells CSARGSTGTGGPYGYTF. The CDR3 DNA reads TGCAGTGCTAGGGGAAGTACCGGGACAGGGGGACCTTATGGCTACACCTTC.

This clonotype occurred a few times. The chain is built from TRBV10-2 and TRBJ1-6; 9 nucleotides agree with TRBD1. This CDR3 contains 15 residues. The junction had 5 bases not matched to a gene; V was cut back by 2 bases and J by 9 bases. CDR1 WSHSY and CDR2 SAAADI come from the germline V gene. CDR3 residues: CASSEPGTGPSPLHF. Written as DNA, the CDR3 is TGCGCCAGCAGTGAGCCGGGGACAGGGCCTTCACCCCTCCACTTT.

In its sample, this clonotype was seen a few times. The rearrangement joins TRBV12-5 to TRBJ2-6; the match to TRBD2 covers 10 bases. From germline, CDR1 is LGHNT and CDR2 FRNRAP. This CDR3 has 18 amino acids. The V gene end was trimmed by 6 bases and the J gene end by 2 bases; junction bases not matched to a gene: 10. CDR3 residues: CASGSTSGVVAGANVLTF. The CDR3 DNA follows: TGTGCTAGTGGAAGCACTAGCGGGGTAGTTGCTGGGGCCAACGTCCTGACTTTC.

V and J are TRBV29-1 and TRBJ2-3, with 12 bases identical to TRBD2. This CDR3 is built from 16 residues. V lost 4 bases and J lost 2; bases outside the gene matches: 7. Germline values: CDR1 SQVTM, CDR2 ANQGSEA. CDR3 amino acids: CSVGWTSGDTTDTQYF. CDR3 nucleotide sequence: TGCAGCGTTGGTTGGACTAGCGGGGACACCACAGATACGCAGTATTTT.

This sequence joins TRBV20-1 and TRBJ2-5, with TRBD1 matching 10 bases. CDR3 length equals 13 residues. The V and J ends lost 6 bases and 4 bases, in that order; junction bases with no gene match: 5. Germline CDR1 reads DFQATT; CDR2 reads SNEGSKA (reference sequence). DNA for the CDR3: TGCAGTGCCAGACAGGGGGCAGGAGAGACCCAGTACTTC. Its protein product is CSARQGAGETQYF.

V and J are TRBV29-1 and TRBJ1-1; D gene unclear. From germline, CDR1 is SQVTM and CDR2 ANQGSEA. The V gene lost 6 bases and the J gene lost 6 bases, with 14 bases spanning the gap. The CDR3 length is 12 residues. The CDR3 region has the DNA TGCAGCGTCATCTACGGTCAGGCTGAAGCTTTCTTT. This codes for CSVIYGQAEAFF.

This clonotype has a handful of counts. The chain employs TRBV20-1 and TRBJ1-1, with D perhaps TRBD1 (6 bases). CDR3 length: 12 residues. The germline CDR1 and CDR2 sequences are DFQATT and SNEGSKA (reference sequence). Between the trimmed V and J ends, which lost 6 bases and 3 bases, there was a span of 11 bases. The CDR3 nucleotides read TGCAGTGCCAAAGGGGGGCACACTGAAGCTTTCTTT. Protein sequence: CSAKGGHTEAFF.

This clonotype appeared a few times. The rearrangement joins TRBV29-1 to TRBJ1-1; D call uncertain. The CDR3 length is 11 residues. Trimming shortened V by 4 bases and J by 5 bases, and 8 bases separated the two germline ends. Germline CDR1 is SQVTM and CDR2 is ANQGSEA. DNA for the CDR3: TGCAGCGTTGGCATGGGGACTGAAGCTTTCTTT. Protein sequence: CSVGMGTEAFF. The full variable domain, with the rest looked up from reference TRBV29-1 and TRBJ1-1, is SAVISQKPSRDICQRGTSLTIQCQVDSQVTMMFWYRQQPGQSLTLIATANQGSEATYESGFVIDKFPISRPNLTFSTLTVSNMSPEDSSIYLCSVGMGTEAFFGQGTRLTVV.

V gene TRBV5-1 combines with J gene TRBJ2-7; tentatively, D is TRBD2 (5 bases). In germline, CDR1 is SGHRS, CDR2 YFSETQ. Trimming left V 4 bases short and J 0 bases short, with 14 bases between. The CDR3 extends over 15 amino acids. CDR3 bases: TGCGCCAGCAGCGTTTTACCCGGGAACTCCTACGAGCAGTACTTC. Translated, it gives CASSVLPGNSYEQYF.

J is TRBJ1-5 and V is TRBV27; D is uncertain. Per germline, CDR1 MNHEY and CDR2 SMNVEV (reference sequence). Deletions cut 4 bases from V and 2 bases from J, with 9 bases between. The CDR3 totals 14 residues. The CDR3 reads CASSWSSRNQPQHF. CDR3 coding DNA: TGTGCCAGCAGTTGGTCCAGCCGCAATCAGCCCCAGCATTTT.

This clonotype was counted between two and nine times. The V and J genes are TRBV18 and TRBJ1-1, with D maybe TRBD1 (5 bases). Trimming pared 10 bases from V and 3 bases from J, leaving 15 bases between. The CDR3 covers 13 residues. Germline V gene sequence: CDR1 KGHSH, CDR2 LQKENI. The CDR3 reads CATTGGIDTEAFF. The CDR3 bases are TGTGCCACCACGGGGGGAATCGACACTGAAGCTTTCTTT. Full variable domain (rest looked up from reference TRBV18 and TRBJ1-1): NAGVMQNPRHLVRRRGQEARLRCSPMKGHSHVYWYRQLPEEGLKFMVYLQKENIIDESGMPKERFSAEFPKEGPSILRIQQVVRGDSAAYFCATTGGIDTEAFFGQGTRLTVV.

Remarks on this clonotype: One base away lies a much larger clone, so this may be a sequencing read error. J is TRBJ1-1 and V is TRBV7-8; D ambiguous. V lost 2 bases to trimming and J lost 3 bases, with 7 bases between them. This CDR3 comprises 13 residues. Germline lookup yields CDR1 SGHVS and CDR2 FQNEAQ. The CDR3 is CASSLQRDTEAFF. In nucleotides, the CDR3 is TGTGCCAGCAGCTTACAGAGGGACACTGAAGCTTTCTTT.

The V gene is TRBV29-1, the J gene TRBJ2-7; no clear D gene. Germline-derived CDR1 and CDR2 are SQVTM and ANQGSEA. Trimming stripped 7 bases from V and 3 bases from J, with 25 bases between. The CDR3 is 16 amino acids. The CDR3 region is CSAAPDHRHKSYEQYF. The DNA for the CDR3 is TGCAGCGCCGCCCCGGACCACCGACATAAGAGCTACGAGCAGTACTTC.

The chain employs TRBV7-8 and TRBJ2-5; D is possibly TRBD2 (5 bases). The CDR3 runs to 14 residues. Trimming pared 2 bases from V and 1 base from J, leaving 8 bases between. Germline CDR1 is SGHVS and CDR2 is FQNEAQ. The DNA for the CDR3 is TGTGCCAGCAGCTTAAACCGGGGCCAAGAGACCCAGTACTTC. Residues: CASSLNRGQETQYF. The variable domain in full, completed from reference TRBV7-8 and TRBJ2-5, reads GAGVSQSPRYKVAKRGQDVALRCDPISGHVSLFWYQQALGQGPEFLTYFQNEAQLDKSGLPSDRFFAERPEGSVSTLKIQRTQQEDSAVYLCASSLNRGQETQYFGPGTRLLVL.

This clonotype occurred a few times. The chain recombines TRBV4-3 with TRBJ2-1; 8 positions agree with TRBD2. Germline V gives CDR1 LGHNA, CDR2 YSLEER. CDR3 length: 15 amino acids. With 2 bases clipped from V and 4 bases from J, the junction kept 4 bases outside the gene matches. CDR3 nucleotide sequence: TGCGCCAGCAGCCAATATGGCGGGGGGTACAATGAGCAGTTCTTC. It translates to CASSQYGGGYNEQFF.

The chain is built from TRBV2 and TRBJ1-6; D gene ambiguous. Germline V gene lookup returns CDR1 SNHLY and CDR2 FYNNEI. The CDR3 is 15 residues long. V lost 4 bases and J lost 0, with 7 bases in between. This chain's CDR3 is CASSAGSSYNSPLHF. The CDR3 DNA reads TGTGCCAGCAGTGCCGGGAGCTCCTATAATTCACCCCTCCACTTT.